This T cell receptor beta chain was retrieved from a study of blood T cell repertoires in COVID-19. For the study at large: Italy, Spain and the United States were the sources of the convalescent and acute COVID-19 samples.

The CDR3 extends over 16 amino acids. Deletions cut 5 bases from V and 0 bases from J, with 14 bases between. Germline V gene sequence: CDR1 LNHDA, CDR2 SQIVND (reference sequence). Study processing details: Scientists estimated how many nucleated cells there were by amplifying reference gene primers. Sequenced by immunoSEQ multiplex PCR; TCRdb stores in-frame clones only, minus some. The V and J calls and clone size were taken over from that table, and D and trimming were inferred from the DNA. This repertoire shows about 160,000 clones, about 86% found once; its top ten account for around a fifth. The TCR originated in an elderly woman with acute or convalescent COVID-19. Sequencing was performed on peripheral blood. The chain joins TRBV19 to TRBJ1-3; D gene ambiguous. The CDR3 here is CASSDARLLSGNTIYF. DNA for the CDR3: TGTGCCAGTAGTGACGCGAGGCTCCTCTCTGGAAACACCATATATTTT.